The 6 T cell receptor beta chains reported below all come from one sample, sequenced in a study of control samples from healthy donors and cancer patients (dated by TCRdb to about 2020). The method was the immunoSEQ multiplex PCR assay. What TCRdb holds here is the immuneACCESS table cut down to in-frame rearrangements. Part of the clones is not present; checked against another copy, under half of the missing clones reflect an unresolved V gene, and the others are unexplained. Present in this sample are 130,000 or so clones, 92% of which were seen just once. The ten most abundant clones make up about 2.2% of the sample. Sample: blood. The receptor set was obtained from a woman aged 45-65 years in good health.

The chain is built from TRBV5-1 and TRBJ1-2; D ambiguous. V lost 4 bases and J 4 bases, leaving 17 bases between the germline ends. The CDR3 runs 15 residues. Germline CDR1 is SGHRS and CDR2 is YFSETQ. The CDR3 DNA is TGCGCCAGCAGCCCCGACCCCGGTGGCAGCTATGGCTACACCTTC. This gives the protein CASSPDPGGSYGYTF.

This clone was observed once. The rearrangement joins TRBV11-3 to TRBJ1-1, with a tentative D call TRBD1 (5 bases). The germline V gene encodes CDR1 SGHNT and CDR2 YENEEA. The CDR3 is 13 amino acids. The V gene lost 6 bases and the J gene lost 4 bases, with 12 bases spanning the gap. Here the CDR3 reads CASRARDGTEAFF. Here the CDR3 DNA reads TGTGCCAGCAGGGCTCGGGACGGCACTGAAGCTTTCTTT.

In its sample, this clone was seen once. The rearrangement links TRBV7-9 to TRBJ1-2; TRBD1 matches 7 bases. CDR3 size: 15 residues. After removal of 3 bases from V and 1 base from J, the junction contained 5 bases not matched to a gene. Germline V gene data show CDR1 as SEHNR and CDR2 as FQNEAQ (reference sequence). CDR3 nucleotides: TGTGCCAGCAGCTTTAAGGGGGCGGTTAACTATGGCTACACCTTC. Translation gives CASSFKGAVNYGYTF.

The gene calls are TRBV6-6 and TRBJ1-1; 8 bases are a match to TRBD1. The CDR3 is 14 residues long. V shed 3 bases and J 2 bases; nucleotides not matched to a gene: 2. Germline V lookup: CDR1 MNHNY, CDR2 SVGAGI (reference sequence). The CDR3 is CASSYTGGNTEAFF. In DNA form, the CDR3 reads TGTGCCAGCAGTTATACAGGGGGAAACACTGAAGCTTTCTTT.

The chain carries TRBV28 and TRBJ1-6, with TRBD1 identical over 8 bases. The trim removed 6 bases at V and 9 bases at J, leaving 7 bases unmatched. Germline assignment: CDR1 MDHEN and CDR2 SYDVKM. The CDR3 has 14 amino acids. In DNA form, the CDR3 reads TGTGCCAGCAGCGGACAGGGAGGTAGTTCACCCCTCCACTTT. Its protein is CASSGQGGSSPLHF.

This clone was observed a single time. The DNA of the CDR3 is TGTGCCAGCAGTAACAGAGCAAATGAAAAACTGTTTTTT. It translates to CASSNRANEKLFF. V is TRBV6-6 and J is TRBJ1-4; no clear D. The germline V gene encodes CDR1 MNHNY and CDR2 SVGAGI (reference sequence). V gave up 5 bases and J gave up 5 bases, with 9 bases separating them. The CDR3 is 13 amino acids.